The T cell receptor beta chain described here comes from a study of blood T cell repertoires in COVID-19. In the source study's methods: Amplification of reference gene primers was used by the study to estimate nucleated cell counts. Profiled with immunoSEQ multiplex PCR; TCRdb holds only in-frame clones, not every one. The V and J calls and clone size were taken over from that table, and D and trimming were inferred from the DNA. The sample includes approximately 230,000 clones, about nine tenths of them seen just once. This CDR3 spans 15 amino acids. V lost 6 bases to trimming and J lost 0 bases, with 15 bases between them. The germline gives CDR1 SNHLY, CDR2 FYNNEI. Participants were aged roughly 18 to 100 years from 20 to 30 US areas.

The sequencing sample was made of PBMCs or T cells enriched from blood (not recorded which). This chain links TRBV2 with TRBJ2-7; D is ambiguous. This TCR was recovered from a man between 35 and 55 years old who had recovered from COVID-19. CDR3 in DNA: TGTGCCAGCAGGGCTCTTGGCGGAATCTCCTACGAGCAGTACTTC. Protein sequence: CASRALGGISYEQYF.